These 21 T cell receptor beta chains came from one sample sequenced in a study of cytomegalovirus exposure and HLA in healthy donors. PCR involved 60 Vbeta and 13 Jbeta primers. Assay: immunoSEQ multiplex PCR; the TCRdb copy retains only in-frame clones and omits some. The listing contains tens of thousands of clones. The sample consisted of PBMCs. The receptors were sampled from a man aged 35-49 years in good health and CMV-seronegative.

V and J are TRBV7-2 and TRBJ1-2; a weak D match, TRBD1 (5 bases). The V end was cut by 0 bases, the J end by 8 bases, with 13 bases between. Germline CDR1 is SGHTA and CDR2 is FQGNSA. This CDR3 is built from 14 residues. This CDR3 reads CASSLAGLSWGYTF. Here the CDR3 DNA reads TGTGCCAGCAGCTTAGCGGGACTGTCTTGGGGCTACACCTTC.

The rearrangement uses TRBV7-3 and TRBJ2-3; 7 bases agree with TRBD1. The CDR3 spans 15 residues. With 5 bases clipped from V and 2 bases from J, the junction kept 7 bases outside the gene matches. Germline V CDR1 and CDR2: SGHTA, FQGTGA. The CDR3 spells CASSAQGLSTDTQYF. CDR3 coding DNA: TGTGCCAGCAGCGCACAGGGGTTATCCACAGATACGCAGTATTTT.

The chain recombines TRBV7-3 with TRBJ2-3, with D maybe TRBD2 (5 bases). Trimming removed 0 bases at V and 4 bases at J, with 5 bases between. The CDR3 runs 13 residues. Germline-derived CDR1 and CDR2 are SGHTA and FQGTGA. CDR3 DNA sequence: TGTGCCAGCAGCTTAACGAGGGCAGATACGCAGTATTTT. Its translation is CASSLTRADTQYF. The variable domain in full, with the rest retrieved from reference TRBV7-3 and TRBJ2-3, is GAGVSQTPSNKVTEKGKYVELRCDPISGHTALYWYRQSLGQGPEFLIYFQGTGAADDSGLPNDRFFAVRPEGSVSTLKIQRTERGDSAVYLCASSLTRADTQYFGPGTRLTVL.

The gene calls are TRBV5-6 and TRBJ2-3, with 10 positions matching TRBD2. The germline V gene has CDR1 SGHDT and CDR2 YYEEEE. J gave up 0 bases and V 4 bases, and 14 bases lay outside the gene matches. This CDR3 comprises 19 residues. The CDR3 loop reads CASSNPWLAGATSTDTQYF. The DNA of the CDR3 is TGTGCCAGCAGCAACCCGTGGCTAGCGGGGGCTACTAGCACAGATACGCAGTATTTT.

V usage is TRBV13 and J usage is TRBJ2-7; D is perhaps TRBD1 (5 bases). Looked up from germline, CDR1 is PRHDT and CDR2 is FYEKMQ (reference sequence). This CDR3 spans 17 amino acids. V dropped 0 bases and J dropped 0 bases, with 15 bases sitting between them. The CDR3 DNA reads TGTGCCAGCAGCTTAGGGGCAGGGCAGGGTCGCTCCTACGAGCAGTACTTC. Translating gives CASSLGAGQGRSYEQYF.

The chain couples TRBV28 to TRBJ2-7; D not certain. V dropped 2 bases and J dropped 9 bases, with 14 bases sitting between them. This CDR3 has 13 amino acids. Germline V CDR1 and CDR2: MDHEN, SYDVKM. CDR3 in amino acids: CASSLNPGTGQYF. For the CDR3, the DNA is TGTGCCAGCAGTTTAAATCCCGGAACGGGGCAGTACTTC.

The chain combines TRBV7-2 with TRBJ1-2; TRBD1 aligns across 8 bases. Germline lookup yields CDR1 SGHTA and CDR2 FQGNSA. This CDR3 spans 17 amino acids. V was clipped by 7 bases and J by 8 bases; unmatched bases: 21. The CDR3 loop is CASNPTPGGASPRGYTF. In DNA form, the CDR3 reads TGTGCCAGCAACCCAACTCCAGGGGGCGCATCTCCGCGGGGCTACACCTTC.

The chain is built from TRBV7-9 and TRBJ2-7, with a possible D match to TRBD1 (6 bases). There are 12 residues in the CDR3. Trimming left V 5 bases short and J 2 bases short, with 7 bases between. Germline V gene sequence: CDR1 SEHNR, CDR2 FQNEAQ (reference sequence). The CDR3 reads CASSRDTYEQYF. As DNA, the CDR3 is TGTGCCAGCAGCCGGGACACCTACGAGCAGTACTTC.

The chain recombines TRBV5-4 with TRBJ1-6, with TRBD1 matching over 7 bases. Germline V gives CDR1 SGHNT, CDR2 YYREEE (reference sequence). The CDR3 is made up of 16 amino acids. V lost 3 bases, J lost 2 bases, and 5 bases stayed unmatched. CDR3 amino acids: CASSWGTGAYNSPLHF. The CDR3 DNA reads TGTGCCAGCAGCTGGGGAACAGGGGCCTATAATTCACCCCTCCACTTT.

The rearrangement links TRBV29-1 to TRBJ1-1; tentative D call: TRBD1 (5 bases). CDR1 is SQVTM and CDR2 is ANQGSEA in the germline V gene. The CDR3 extends over 13 amino acids. V lost 7 bases to trimming and J lost 6 bases, with 18 bases between them. The CDR3 protein is CSAIGGGKAEAFF. The CDR3 nucleotides read TGCAGCGCCATTGGGGGGGGAAAGGCTGAAGCTTTCTTT.

The V gene is TRBV9, the J gene TRBJ2-5, with 9 bases identical to TRBD2. Trimming cost V 5 bases and J 4 bases; bases outside gene matches: 6. The CDR3 spans 14 residues. Germline CDR1 reads SGDLS; CDR2 reads YYNGEE. CDR3 residues: CASSDPSGAETQYF. CDR3 DNA sequence: TGTGCCAGCAGTGACCCTAGCGGGGCAGAGACCCAGTACTTC.

The CDR3 bases are TGTGCCACCTCCCGGGCAGGGTTCTCCTACGAGCAGTACTTC. Its protein is CATSRAGFSYEQYF. The V call is TRBV7-9, the J call TRBJ2-7, with D possibly matching TRBD1 (5 bases). The CDR3 runs 14 residues. V was shortened by 10 bases and J by 0 bases, with 16 bases between the two germline ends. Germline-derived CDR1 and CDR2 are SEHNR and FQNEAQ (reference sequence). The entire variable domain, with the rest obtained from reference TRBV7-9 and TRBJ2-7, is as follows: DTGVSQNPRHKITKRGQNVTFRCDPISEHNRLYWYRQTLGQGPEFLTYFQNEAQLEKSRLLSDRFSAERPKGSFSTLEIQRTEQGDSAMYLCATSRAGFSYEQYFGPGTRLTVT.

The chain couples TRBV27 to TRBJ2-7; D is uncertain. Between the trimmed V and J ends, which lost 3 bases and 3 bases, there was a span of 9 bases. Per the germline V gene, CDR1 is MNHEY and CDR2 is SMNVEV (reference sequence). The CDR3 sequence is 13 residues long. The CDR3 nucleotides are TGTGCCAGCAGTTTTCATCCAGGCTACGAGCAGTACTTC. This sequence encodes CASSFHPGYEQYF.

V gene TRBV19 combines with J gene TRBJ2-2; TRBD1 matches at 8 bases. Trimming cost V 7 bases and J 1 base; bases outside gene matches: 5. Germline CDR1 reads LNHDA; CDR2 reads SQIVND (reference sequence). This CDR3 comprises 15 residues. CDR3 residues: CASKTGTGNTGELFF. The CDR3 DNA is TGTGCCAGTAAGACCGGGACAGGGAACACCGGGGAGCTGTTTTTT. Filled out from reference TRBV19 and TRBJ2-2, the complete variable domain reads DGGITQSPKYLFRKEGQNVTLSCEQNLNHDAMYWYRQDPGQGLRLIYYSQIVNDFQKGDIAEGYSVSREKKESFPLTVTSAQKNPTAFYLCASKTGTGNTGELFFGEGSRLTVL.

The rearrangement links TRBV7-2 to TRBJ1-1, with D possibly matching TRBD1 (6 bases). The CDR3 is 15 amino acids. CDR1 SGHTA and CDR2 FQGNSA come from the germline V gene. Trimming took off 6 bases at V and 4 bases at J, with 18 bases between the two ends. CDR3 amino acids: CASREGGALTTEAFF. CDR3 nucleotides: TGTGCCAGCAGGGAAGGGGGGGCCTTGACCACTGAAGCTTTCTTT.

The V gene is TRBV5-1, the J gene TRBJ1-2; D perhaps matches TRBD1 (6 bases). Germline CDR1 SGHRS, CDR2 YFSETQ. This CDR3 has 15 residues. Between the trimmed V and J ends, which lost 4 bases and 2 bases, there was a span of 15 bases. Here the CDR3 DNA reads TGCGCCAGCAGCCTCGCCGAACAGGGCAACTATGGCTACACCTTC. Translated, it gives CASSLAEQGNYGYTF. Combining the CDR3 with reference TRBV5-1 and TRBJ1-2 gives the whole variable domain KAGVTQTPRYLIKTRGQQVTLSCSPISGHRSVSWYQQTPGQGLQFLFEYFSETQRNKGNFPGRFSGRQFSNSRSEMNVSTLELGDSALYLCASSLAEQGNYGYTFGSGTRLTVV.

The genes are TRBV11-2 and TRBJ1-6; maybe TRBD1 (5 bases). Germline loops: CDR1 SGHAT, CDR2 FQNNGV. This CDR3 spans 15 amino acids. V shed 0 bases and J shed 7 bases, with 10 bases lying between them. CDR3 loop: CASSLDRGSNSPLHF. As DNA, the CDR3 is TGTGCCAGCAGCTTAGATAGGGGTTCCAATTCACCCCTCCACTTT. Full variable domain (rest looked up from reference TRBV11-2 and TRBJ1-6): EAGVAQSPRYKIIEKRQSVAFWCNPISGHATLYWYQQILGQGPKLLIQFQNNGVVDDSQLPKDRFSAERLKGVDSTLKIQPAKLEDSAVYLCASSLDRGSNSPLHFGNGTRLTVT.

The V call is TRBV7-9, the J call TRBJ2-4; maybe TRBD1 (6 bases). Trimming shortened V by 1 base and J by 3 bases, and 7 bases separated the two germline ends. The CDR3 has 14 residues. Germline assignment: CDR1 SEHNR and CDR2 FQNEAQ (reference sequence). CDR3 bases: TGTGCCAGCAGCTTAGTGGACAGCAAAAACATTCAGTACTTC. It yields the protein CASSLVDSKNIQYF.

This sequence joins TRBV7-2 and TRBJ2-3; D is uncertain. Germline CDR1 reads SGHTA; CDR2 reads FQGNSA. The CDR3 covers 15 residues. The V end was cut by 4 bases, the J end by 5 bases, with 16 bases between. The CDR3 coding sequence is TGTGCCAGCAGCTCCCAGACTGGCCATGGAGATACGCAGTATTTT. Its translation: CASSSQTGHGDTQYF.

V and J are TRBV9 and TRBJ2-1; D ambiguous. V lost 4 bases and J 1 base, leaving 12 bases between the germline ends. CDR1 is SGDLS, CDR2 YYNGEE, per germline. There are 15 residues in the CDR3. The CDR3 DNA reads as TGTGCCAGCAGCCCCCGCACGGTGTCCTACAATGAGCAGTTCTTC. Translating it yields CASSPRTVSYNEQFF.

The chain uses TRBV6-5 and TRBJ1-3, with D maybe TRBD1 (6 bases). In germline, CDR1 is MNHEY, CDR2 SVGAGI. The CDR3 spans 14 residues. V dropped 8 bases and J dropped 0 bases, with 11 bases sitting between them. The CDR3 spells CASYGQYSGNTIYF. The CDR3 nucleotides are TGTGCCAGCTATGGACAGTACTCTGGAAACACCATATATTTT.